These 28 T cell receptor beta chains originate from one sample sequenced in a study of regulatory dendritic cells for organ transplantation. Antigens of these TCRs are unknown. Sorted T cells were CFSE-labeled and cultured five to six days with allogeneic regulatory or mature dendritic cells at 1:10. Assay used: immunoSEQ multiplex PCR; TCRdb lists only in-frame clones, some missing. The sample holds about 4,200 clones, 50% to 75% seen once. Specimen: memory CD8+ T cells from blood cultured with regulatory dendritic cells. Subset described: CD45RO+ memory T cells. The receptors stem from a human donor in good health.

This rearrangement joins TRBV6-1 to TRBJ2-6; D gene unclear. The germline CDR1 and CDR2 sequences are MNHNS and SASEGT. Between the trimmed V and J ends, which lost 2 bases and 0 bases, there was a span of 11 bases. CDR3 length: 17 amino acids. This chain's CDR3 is CASSENPGNSGANVLTF. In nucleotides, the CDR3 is TGTGCCAGCAGTGAAAATCCAGGCAACTCTGGGGCCAACGTCCTGACTTTC.

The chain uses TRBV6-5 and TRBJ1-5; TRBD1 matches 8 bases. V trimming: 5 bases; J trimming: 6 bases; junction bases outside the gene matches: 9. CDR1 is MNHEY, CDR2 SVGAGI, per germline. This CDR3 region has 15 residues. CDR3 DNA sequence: TGTGCCAGCAGTGGAGACAGGGGACTGGCTCAGCCCCAGCATTTT. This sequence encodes CASSGDRGLAQPQHF.

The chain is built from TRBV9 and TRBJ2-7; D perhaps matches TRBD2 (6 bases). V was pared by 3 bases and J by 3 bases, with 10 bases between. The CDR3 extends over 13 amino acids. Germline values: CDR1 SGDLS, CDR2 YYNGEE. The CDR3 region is CASSGDSDYEQYF. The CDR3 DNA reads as TGTGCCAGCAGCGGGGACTCCGACTACGAGCAGTACTTC.

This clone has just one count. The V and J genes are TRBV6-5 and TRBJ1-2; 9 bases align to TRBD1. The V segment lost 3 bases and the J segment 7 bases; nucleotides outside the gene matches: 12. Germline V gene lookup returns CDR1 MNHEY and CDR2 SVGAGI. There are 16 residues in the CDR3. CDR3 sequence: CASSYFNRDREPGYTF. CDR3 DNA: TGTGCCAGCAGTTATTTTAACCGGGACAGGGAACCTGGCTACACCTTC.

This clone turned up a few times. This CDR3 reads CASSEGGGRGPGRGYTF. CDR3 nucleotide sequence: TGTGCCAGCAGTGAAGGAGGGGGAAGGGGGCCCGGAAGGGGCTACACCTTC. The gene calls are TRBV6-1 and TRBJ1-2; TRBD1 matches at 7 bases. CDR1 and CDR2 from the germline V gene are MNHNS and SASEGT. The CDR3 is made up of 17 amino acids. V lost 1 base to trimming and J lost 8 bases; unmatched junction nucleotides: 16.

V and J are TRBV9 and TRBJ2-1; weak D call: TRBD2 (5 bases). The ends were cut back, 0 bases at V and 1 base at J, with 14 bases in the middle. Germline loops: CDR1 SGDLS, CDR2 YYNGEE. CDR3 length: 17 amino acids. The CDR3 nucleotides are TGTGCCAGCAGCGTAGCTACTCGCCGGGGATCCTACAATGAGCAGTTCTTC. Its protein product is CASSVATRRGSYNEQFF.

CDR3 loop: CAIRGSGGGDTQYF. DNA of the CDR3: TGTGCCATCCGTGGGAGCGGGGGGGGAGATACGCAGTATTTT. The chain combines TRBV10-3 with TRBJ2-3, with 10 bases lining up with TRBD2. There are 14 residues in the CDR3. Looked up from germline, CDR1 is ENHRY and CDR2 is SYGVKD. The V segment lost 8 bases and the J segment 5 bases; nucleotides outside the gene matches: 7.

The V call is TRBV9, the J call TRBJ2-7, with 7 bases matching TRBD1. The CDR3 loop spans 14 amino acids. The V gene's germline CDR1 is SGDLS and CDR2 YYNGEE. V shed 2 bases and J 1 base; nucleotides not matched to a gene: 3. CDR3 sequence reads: CASSVGDRSYEQYF. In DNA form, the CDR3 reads TGTGCCAGCAGCGTGGGGGACAGATCCTACGAGCAGTACTTC.

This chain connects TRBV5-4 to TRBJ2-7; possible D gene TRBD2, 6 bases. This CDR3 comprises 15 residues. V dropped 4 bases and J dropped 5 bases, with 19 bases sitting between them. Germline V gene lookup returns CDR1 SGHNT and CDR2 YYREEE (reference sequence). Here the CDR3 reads CASSTSGLAQNEQYF. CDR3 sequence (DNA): TGTGCCAGCAGCACCTCGGGGCTAGCGCAGAACGAGCAGTACTTC.

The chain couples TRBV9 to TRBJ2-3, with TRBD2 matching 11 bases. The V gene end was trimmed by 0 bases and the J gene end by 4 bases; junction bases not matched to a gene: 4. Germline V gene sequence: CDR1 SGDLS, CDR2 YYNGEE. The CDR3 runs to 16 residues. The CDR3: CASSVGLAGRADTQYF. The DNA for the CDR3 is TGTGCCAGCAGCGTAGGACTAGCGGGGAGGGCAGATACGCAGTATTTT. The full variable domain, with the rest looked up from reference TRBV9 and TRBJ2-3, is DSGVTQTPKHLITATGQRVTLRCSPRSGDLSVYWYQQSLDQGLQFLIQYYNGEERAKGNILERFSAQQFPDLHSELNLSSLELGDSALYFCASSVGLAGRADTQYFGPGTRLTVL.

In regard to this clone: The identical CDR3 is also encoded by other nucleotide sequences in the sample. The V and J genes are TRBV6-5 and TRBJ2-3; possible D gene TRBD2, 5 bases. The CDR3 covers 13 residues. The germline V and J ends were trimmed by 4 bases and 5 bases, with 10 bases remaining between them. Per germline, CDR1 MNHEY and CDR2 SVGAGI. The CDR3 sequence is CASSSGLLDTQYF. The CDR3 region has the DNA TGTGCCAGCAGTTCCGGACTGTTAGATACGCAGTATTTT.

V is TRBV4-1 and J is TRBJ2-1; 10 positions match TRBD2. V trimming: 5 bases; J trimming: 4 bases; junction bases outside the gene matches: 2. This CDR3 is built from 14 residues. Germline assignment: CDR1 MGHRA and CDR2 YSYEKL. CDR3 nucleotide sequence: TGCGCCAGCAGCGGAGCGGGGGGGTACAATGAGCAGTTCTTC. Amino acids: CASSGAGGYNEQFF.

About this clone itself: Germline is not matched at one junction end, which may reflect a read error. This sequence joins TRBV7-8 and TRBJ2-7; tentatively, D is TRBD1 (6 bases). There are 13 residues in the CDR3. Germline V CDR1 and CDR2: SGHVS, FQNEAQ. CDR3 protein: CASSLEQGYEQYF. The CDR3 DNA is TGTGCCAGCAGTTTAGAGCAGGGGTACGAGCAGTACTTC.

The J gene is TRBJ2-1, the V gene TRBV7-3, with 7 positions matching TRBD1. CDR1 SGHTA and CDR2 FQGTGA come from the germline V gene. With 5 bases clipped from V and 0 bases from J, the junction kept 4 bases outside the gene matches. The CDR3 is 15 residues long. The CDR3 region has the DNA TGTGCCAGCAGCACCCGGGACAGCTCCTACAATGAGCAGTTCTTC. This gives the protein CASSTRDSSYNEQFF.

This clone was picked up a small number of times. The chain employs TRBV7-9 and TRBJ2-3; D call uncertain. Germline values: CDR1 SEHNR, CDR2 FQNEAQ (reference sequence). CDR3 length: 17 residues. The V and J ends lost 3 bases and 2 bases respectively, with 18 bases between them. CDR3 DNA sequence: TGTGCCAGCAGCTTCCCCGTGATAGTTTTGTCCACAGATACGCAGTATTTT. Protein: CASSFPVIVLSTDTQYF.

The CDR3 sequence: CASSPLSGTGGENEQFF. The CDR3, as DNA: TGTGCCAGCAGCCCCCTCTCAGGGACAGGGGGTGAGAATGAGCAGTTCTTC. The chain links TRBV9 to TRBJ2-1; TRBD1 aligns across 11 bases. The germline V gene encodes CDR1 SGDLS and CDR2 YYNGEE. CDR3 length: 17 residues. V shed 4 bases, J shed 7 bases, and the junction held 13 bases outside the gene matches. The variable domain in full, completed from reference TRBV9 and TRBJ2-1, reads DSGVTQTPKHLITATGQRVTLRCSPRSGDLSVYWYQQSLDQGLQFLIQYYNGEERAKGNILERFSAQQFPDLHSELNLSSLELGDSALYFCASSPLSGTGGENEQFFGPGTRLTVL.

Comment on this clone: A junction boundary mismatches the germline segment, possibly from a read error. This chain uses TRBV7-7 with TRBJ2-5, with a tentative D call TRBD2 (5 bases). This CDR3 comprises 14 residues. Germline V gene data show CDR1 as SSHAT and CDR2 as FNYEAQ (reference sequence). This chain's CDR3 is CASSLEPEGETQYF. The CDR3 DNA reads TGTGCTAGCAGCTTAGAACCTGAGGGAGAGACCCAGTACTTC.

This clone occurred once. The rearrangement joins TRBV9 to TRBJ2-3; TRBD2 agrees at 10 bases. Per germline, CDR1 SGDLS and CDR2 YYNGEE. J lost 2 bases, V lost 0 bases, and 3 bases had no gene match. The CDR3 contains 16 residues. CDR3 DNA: TGTGCCAGCAGCGTAGGGACTAGCGGACCCACAGATACGCAGTATTTT. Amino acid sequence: CASSVGTSGPTDTQYF.

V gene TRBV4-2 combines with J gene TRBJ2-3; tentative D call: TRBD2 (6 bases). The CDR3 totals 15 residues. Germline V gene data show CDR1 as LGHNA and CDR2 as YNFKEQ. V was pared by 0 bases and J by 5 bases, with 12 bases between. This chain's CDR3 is CASSQDARGGDTQYF. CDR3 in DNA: TGTGCCAGCAGCCAAGATGCGCGGGGAGGAGATACGCAGTATTTT.

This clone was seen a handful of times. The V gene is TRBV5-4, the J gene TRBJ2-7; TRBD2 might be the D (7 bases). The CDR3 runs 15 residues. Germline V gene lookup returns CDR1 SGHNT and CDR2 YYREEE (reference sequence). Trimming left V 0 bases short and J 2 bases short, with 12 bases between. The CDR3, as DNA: TGTGCCAGCAGCTTGGCCCCGGGGGGCACCTACGAGCAGTACTTC. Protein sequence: CASSLAPGGTYEQYF. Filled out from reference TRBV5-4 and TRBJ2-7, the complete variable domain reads ETGVTQSPTHLIKTRGQQVTLRCSSQSGHNTVSWYQQALGQGPQFIFQYYREEENGRGNFPPRFSGLQFPNYSSELNVNALELDDSALYLCASSLAPGGTYEQYFGPGTRLTVT.

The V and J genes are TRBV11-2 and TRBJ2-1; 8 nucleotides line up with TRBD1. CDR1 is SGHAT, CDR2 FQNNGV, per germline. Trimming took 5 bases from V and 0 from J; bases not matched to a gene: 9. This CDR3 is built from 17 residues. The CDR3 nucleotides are TGTGCCAGCAGCCCCAGGGGGCGGGGAAGCTCCTACAATGAGCAGTTCTTC. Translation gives CASSPRGRGSSYNEQFF.

In DNA, the CDR3 is TGTGCCAGCAGTGATTTTAGCGGGGGGGCCAATGAGCAGTTCTTC. It translates to CASSDFSGGANEQFF. The V gene is TRBV6-1, the J gene TRBJ2-1; the match to TRBD2 covers 11 bases. V lost 3 bases to trimming and J lost 6 bases; unmatched junction nucleotides: 4. This CDR3 spans 15 amino acids. Germline CDR1 is MNHNS and CDR2 is SASEGT.

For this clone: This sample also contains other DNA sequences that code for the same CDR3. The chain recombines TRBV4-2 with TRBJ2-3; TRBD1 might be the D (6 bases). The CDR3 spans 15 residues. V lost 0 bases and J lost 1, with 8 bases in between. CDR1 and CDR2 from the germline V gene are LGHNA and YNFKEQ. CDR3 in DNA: TGTGCCAGCAGCCAAGATAACAGGGGCACAGATACGCAGTATTTT. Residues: CASSQDNRGTDTQYF.

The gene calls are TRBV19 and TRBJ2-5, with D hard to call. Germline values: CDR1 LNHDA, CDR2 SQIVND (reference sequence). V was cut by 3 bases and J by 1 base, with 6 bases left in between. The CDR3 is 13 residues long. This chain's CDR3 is CASSINIQETQYF. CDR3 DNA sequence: TGTGCCAGTAGTATTAACATCCAAGAGACCCAGTACTTC.

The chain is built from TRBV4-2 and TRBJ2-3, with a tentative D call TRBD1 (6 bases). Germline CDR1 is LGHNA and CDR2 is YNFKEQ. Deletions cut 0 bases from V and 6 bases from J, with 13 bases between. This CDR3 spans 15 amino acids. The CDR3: CASSQDDRGSDTQYF. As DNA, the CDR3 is TGTGCCAGCAGCCAAGATGATAGGGGGAGTGATACGCAGTATTTT.

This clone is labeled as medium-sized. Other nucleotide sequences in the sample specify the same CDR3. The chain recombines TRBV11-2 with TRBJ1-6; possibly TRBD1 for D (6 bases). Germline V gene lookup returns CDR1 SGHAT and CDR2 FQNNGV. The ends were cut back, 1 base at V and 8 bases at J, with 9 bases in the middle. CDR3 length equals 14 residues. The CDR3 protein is CASSLGGRDSPLHF. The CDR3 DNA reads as TGTGCCAGCAGCTTAGGGGGGCGCGATTCACCCCTCCACTTT.

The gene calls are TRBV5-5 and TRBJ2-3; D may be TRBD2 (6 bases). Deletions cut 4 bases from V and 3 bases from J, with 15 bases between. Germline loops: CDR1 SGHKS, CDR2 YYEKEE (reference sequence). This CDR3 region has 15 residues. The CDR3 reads CASSQDMRGTDTQYF. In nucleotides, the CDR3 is TGTGCCAGCAGCCAAGATATGCGGGGAACAGATACGCAGTATTTT.

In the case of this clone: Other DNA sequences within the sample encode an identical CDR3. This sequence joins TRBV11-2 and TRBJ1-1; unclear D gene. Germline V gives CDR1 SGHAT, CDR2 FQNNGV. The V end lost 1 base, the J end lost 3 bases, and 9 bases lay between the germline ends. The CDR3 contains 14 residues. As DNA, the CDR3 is TGTGCCAGCAGCTTAGGCGGTCGGGACACTGAAGCTTTCTTT. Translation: CASSLGGRDTEAFF.